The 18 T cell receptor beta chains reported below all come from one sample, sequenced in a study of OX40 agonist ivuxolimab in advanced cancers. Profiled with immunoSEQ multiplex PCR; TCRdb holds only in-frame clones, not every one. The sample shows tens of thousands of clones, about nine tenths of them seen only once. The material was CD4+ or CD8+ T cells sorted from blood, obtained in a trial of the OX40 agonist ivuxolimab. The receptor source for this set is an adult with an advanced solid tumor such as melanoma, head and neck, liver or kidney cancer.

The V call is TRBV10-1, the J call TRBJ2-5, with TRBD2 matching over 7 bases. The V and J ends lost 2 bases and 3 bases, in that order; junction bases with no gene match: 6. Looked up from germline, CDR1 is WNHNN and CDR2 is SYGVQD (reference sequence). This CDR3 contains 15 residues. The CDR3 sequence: CASSEGGGVEETQYF. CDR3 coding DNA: TGCGCCAGCAGTGAGGGGGGGGGAGTGGAAGAGACCCAGTACTTC.

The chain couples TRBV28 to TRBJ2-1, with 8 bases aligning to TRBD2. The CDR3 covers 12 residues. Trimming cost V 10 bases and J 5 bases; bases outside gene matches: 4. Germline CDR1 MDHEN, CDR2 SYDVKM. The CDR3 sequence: CATSGGDNEQFF. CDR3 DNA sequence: TGTGCCACCTCGGGGGGGGACAATGAGCAGTTCTTC.

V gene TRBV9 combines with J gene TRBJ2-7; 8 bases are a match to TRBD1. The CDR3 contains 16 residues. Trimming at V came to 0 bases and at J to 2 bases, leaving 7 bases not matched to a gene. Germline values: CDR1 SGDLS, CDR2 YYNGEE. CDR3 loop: CASSVGGGTGTYEQYF. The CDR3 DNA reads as TGTGCCAGCAGCGTAGGAGGGGGGACAGGCACCTACGAGCAGTACTTC.

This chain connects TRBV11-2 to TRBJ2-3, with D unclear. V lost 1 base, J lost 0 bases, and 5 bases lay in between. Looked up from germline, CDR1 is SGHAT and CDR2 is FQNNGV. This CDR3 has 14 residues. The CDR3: CASSLGASTDTQYF. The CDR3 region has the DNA TGTGCCAGCAGCTTAGGGGCTAGCACAGATACGCAGTATTTT.

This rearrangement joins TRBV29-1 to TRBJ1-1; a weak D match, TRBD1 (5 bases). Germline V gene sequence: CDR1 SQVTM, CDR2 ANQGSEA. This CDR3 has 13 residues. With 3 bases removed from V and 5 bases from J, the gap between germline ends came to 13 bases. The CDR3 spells CSVEMQGGTEAFF. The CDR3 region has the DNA TGCAGCGTTGAGATGCAGGGAGGAACTGAAGCTTTCTTT.

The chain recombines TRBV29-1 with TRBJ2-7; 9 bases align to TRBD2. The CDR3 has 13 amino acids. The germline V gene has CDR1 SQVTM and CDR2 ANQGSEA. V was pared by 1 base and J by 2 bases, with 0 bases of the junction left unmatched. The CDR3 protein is CSVEGGGAYEQYF. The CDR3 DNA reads TGCAGCGTTGAAGGCGGGGGGGCCTACGAGCAGTACTTC.

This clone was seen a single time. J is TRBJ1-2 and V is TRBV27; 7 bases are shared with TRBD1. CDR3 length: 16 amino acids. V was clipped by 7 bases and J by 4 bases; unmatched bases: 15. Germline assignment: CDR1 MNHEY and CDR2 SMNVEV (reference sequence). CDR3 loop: CASTRLGTALGYGYTF. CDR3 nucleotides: TGTGCCAGCACCAGACTTGGGACAGCACTAGGCTATGGCTACACCTTC.

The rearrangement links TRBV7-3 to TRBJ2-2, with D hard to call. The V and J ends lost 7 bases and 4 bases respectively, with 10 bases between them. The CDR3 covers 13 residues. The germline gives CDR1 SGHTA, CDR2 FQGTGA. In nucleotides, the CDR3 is TGTGCCAGCACGCCCGGCCCCACCGGGGAGCTGTTTTTT. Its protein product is CASTPGPTGELFF.

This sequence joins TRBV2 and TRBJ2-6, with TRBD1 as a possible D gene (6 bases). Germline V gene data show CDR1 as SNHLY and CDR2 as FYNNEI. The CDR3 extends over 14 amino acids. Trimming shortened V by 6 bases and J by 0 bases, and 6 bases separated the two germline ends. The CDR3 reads CASRDSSGANVLTF. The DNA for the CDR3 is TGTGCCAGCAGGGACAGCTCTGGGGCCAACGTCCTGACTTTC.

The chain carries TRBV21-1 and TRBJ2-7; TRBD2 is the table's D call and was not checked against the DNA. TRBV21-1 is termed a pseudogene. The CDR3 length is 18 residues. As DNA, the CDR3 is TGTGCCAGCAGCACAAAACGGGAGCCGGGATCGAAAAACTACGAGCAGTACTTC. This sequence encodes CASSTKREPGSKNYEQYF.

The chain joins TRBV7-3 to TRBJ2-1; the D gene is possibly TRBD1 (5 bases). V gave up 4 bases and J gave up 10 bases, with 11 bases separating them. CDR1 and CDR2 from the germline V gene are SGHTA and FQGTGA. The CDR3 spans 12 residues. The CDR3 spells CASSSQGGEQFF. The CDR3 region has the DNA TGTGCCAGCAGCTCCCAGGGTGGCGAGCAGTTCTTC.

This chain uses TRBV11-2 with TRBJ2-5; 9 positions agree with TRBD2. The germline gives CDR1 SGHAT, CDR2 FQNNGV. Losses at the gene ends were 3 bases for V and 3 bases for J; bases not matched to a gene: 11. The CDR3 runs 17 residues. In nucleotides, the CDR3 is TGTGCCAGCAGCTTTGGTAGCGGGAGTATGTTTAAAGAGACCCAGTACTTC. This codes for CASSFGSGSMFKETQYF.

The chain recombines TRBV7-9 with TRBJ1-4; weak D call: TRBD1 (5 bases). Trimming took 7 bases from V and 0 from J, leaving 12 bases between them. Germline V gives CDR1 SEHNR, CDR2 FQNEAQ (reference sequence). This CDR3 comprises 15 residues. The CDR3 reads CASTRRGATNEKLFF. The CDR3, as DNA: TGTGCCAGCACCCGGCGGGGGGCAACTAATGAAAAACTGTTTTTT.

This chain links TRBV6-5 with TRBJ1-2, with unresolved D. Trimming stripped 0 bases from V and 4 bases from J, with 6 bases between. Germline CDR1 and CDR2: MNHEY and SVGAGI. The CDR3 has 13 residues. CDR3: CASSYSILYGYTF. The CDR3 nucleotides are TGTGCCAGCAGTTACTCAATCCTCTATGGCTACACCTTC.

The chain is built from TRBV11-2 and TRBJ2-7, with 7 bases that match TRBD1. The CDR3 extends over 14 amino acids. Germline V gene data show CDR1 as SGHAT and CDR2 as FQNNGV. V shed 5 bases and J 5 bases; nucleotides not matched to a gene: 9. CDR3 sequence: CASSDTRGRHEQYF. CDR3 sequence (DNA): TGTGCCAGCAGCGACACGAGGGGGCGACACGAGCAGTACTTC.

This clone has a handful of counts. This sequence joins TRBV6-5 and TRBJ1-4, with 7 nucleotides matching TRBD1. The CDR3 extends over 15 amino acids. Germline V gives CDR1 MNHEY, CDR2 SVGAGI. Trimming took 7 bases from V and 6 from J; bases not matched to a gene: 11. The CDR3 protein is CASTQSGQEYEKLFF. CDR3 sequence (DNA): TGTGCCAGCACCCAATCTGGACAGGAGTATGAAAAACTGTTTTTT.

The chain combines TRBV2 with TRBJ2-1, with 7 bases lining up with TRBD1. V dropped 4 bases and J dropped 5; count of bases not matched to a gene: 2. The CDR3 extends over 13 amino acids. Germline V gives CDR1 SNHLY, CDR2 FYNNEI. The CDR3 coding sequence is TGTGCCAGCAGTGGAGGGACAGACAATGAGCAGTTCTTC. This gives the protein CASSGGTDNEQFF.

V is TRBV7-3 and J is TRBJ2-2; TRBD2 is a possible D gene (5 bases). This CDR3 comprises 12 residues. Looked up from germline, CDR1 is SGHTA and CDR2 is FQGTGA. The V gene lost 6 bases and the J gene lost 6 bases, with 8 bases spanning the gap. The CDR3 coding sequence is TGTGCCAGCAGTCGGGGATCCGGGGAGCTGTTTTTT. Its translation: CASSRGSGELFF.